Described below is a single T cell receptor beta chain sequence and its context. The antigen remains undetermined. PCR employed 60 Vbeta and 13 Jbeta primers. Clones were read by immunoSEQ multiplex PCR, and TCRdb kept only the in-frame ones, dropping some. The table includes 170,000 or so clones, 60% to 80% detected once. This sample was taken from a study of cytomegalovirus exposure and HLA in healthy donors. Study-wide points: Roughly uniform sequencing depth across donors was assumed, possibly incorrectly. Researchers reported in a later analysis that a missense DCLRE1C variant was tied to TCR beta V- and J-gene trimming. Investigators reported some 150 TCR beta chains as tied to cytomegalovirus.

Trimming removed 1 base at V and 0 bases at J, with 7 bases between. Per germline, CDR1 KGHSH and CDR2 LQKENI. The CDR3 totals 16 residues. V gene TRBV18 combines with J gene TRBJ2-6; D unclear. Sequencing was done on a sample of PBMCs. This receptor was identified in a woman aged 45-65 years in good health and CMV-seropositive. The CDR3 nucleotides are TGTGCCAGCTCACCACAACCCTACTCTGGGGCCAACGTCCTGACTTTC. This gives the protein CASSPQPYSGANVLTF.